This T cell receptor beta chain derives from a study of blood T cell repertoires in COVID-19. Study summary: Material from acute and convalescent COVID-19 was sourced from the United States, Italy and Spain. Sources were T cells, B-cell-depleted T cells, or PBMCs; the material itself was cDNA or gDNA.

The CDR3 sequence is 16 residues long. Germline V gene lookup returns CDR1 SGHRS and CDR2 YFSETQ. J was trimmed by 4 bases and V by 6 bases; bases with no gene match: 12. Authors' methods: For nucleated cells, counts were estimated from reference gene primer amplification. The table came from immunoSEQ multiplex PCR; TCRdb's copy has only in-frame clones and leaves some out. The V and J calls and the clone size are those of that table, but D and trimming were determined from the DNA. The sample consists of some 72,000 clones, roughly 86% of them appearing once. The TCR comes from a man aged 50 to 59 with active or convalescent COVID-19. The source material was peripheral blood. V is TRBV5-1 and J is TRBJ2-2, with 7 positions matching TRBD1. This CDR3 is CASIPWDREGTGELFF. The CDR3 DNA sequence: TGCGCCAGCATCCCATGGGACAGAGAGGGCACCGGGGAGCTGTTTTTT.